This TCR beta chain is drawn from a study of control samples from healthy donors and cancer patients (TCRdb year 2020). The protocol used for the library was the immunoSEQ multiplex PCR assay. The clones in this table, taken by TCRdb from immuneACCESS, are in-frame only. Not every clone is retained; where verified, under half of the shortfall comes from an unresolved V gene, and the cause of the rest is unknown. This sample gives about 180,000 clones in total; around 90% of them show up just once. Roughly 1.5% of the sample goes to the ten largest clones. The CDR3 numbers 13 residues from cysteine through phenylalanine. CDR3 DNA is the only sequence kept; it has 39 bases, read in frame from the first base. Between the V and J ends, shortened by 0 bases and 4 bases respectively, the junction contains 9 bases. The germline V gene (reference sequence) provides CDR1 GTSNPN and CDR2 SVGIG. Remarks on this clone: Its antigen is still unknown. Base qualities were left out, and no much larger clone turns up one base away. In the same sample, other DNA sequences code for this CDR3.

The sequence links TRBV30 to TRBJ1-2; there is no confident call for the D gene. Sequenced sample: blood. This clonotype was obtained from a woman in her fifties or sixties in good health. CDR3 region: CAWSVGPTYGYTF. The nucleotides read TGTGCCTGGAGTGTAGGGCCGACCTATGGCTACACCTTC. Joined to the reference TRBV30 and TRBJ1-2 proteins, this CDR3 gives the full variable domain: SQTIHQWPATLVQPVGSPLSLECTVEGTSNPNLYWYRQAAGRGLQLLFYSVGIGQISSEVPQNLSASRPQDRQFILSSKKLLLSDSGFYLCAWSVGPTYGYTFGSGTRLTVV.